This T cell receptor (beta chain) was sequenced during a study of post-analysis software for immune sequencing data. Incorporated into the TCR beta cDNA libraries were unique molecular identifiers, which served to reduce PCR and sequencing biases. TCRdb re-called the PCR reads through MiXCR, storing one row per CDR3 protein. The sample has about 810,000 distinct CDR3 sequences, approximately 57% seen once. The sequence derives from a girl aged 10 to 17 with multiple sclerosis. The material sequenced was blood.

The CDR3 bases are TGCAGTGCCGGAGCGGGGGGCACAGATACGCAGTATTTT. It is translated as CSAGAGGTDTQYF. This chain connects TRBV20-1 to TRBJ2-3; 8 bases agree with TRBD2. Per the germline V gene, CDR1 is DFQATT and CDR2 is SNEGSKA (reference sequence). The CDR3 has 13 residues. The V segment lost 6 bases and the J segment 1 base; nucleotides outside the gene matches: 3.